At least ten counts were recorded for the clone carrying this T cell receptor (beta chain). Antigen unknown. The time point: blood at routine non-recurrence follow-up after resection. Sequencing of whole RNA from tumor, nontumor lung or frozen PBMC involved no sorting. TCRdb ran MiXCR on the 5' RACE reads and lists one entry per CDR3 protein. Of 51,000 or so distinct CDR3 sequences listed, 6% to 8.5% are singletons. These data come from a study of spatial heterogeneity in lung cancer. Regarding the study as a whole: Circulating ubiquitous expanded tumor TCRs were observed more frequently at resection than at follow-up.

This sequence was found in a female donor with early-stage non-small cell lung cancer. Sample: PBMCs, taken at follow-up.

The CDR3 protein is CASSPQDGARPLHF. Here the CDR3 DNA reads TGTGCCAGCTCACCCCAGGACGGCGCCAGACCCCTCCACTTT. The chain has TRBV18 and TRBJ1-6; D gene unclear. CDR1 and CDR2 from the germline V gene are KGHSH and LQKENI. Between the trimmed V and J ends, which lost 3 bases and 12 bases, there was a span of 15 bases. This CDR3 is built from 14 residues.